This T cell receptor (beta chain) was recorded in a study of CD8+CD57+ T cells in acquired aplastic anemia. Study details: DNA from sorted CD4+ and CD8+ cells averaged approximately 3.5 ug. Among healthy donors, CD4+ cells averaged roughly 11 million reads.

CDR3 and TCR beta VDJ profiling relied on a genomic DNA template. TCRdb re-called the reads through MiXCR, storing one row per CDR3 protein. Of approximately 99,000 distinct CDR3 sequences listed, 40% to 60% were seen once; the top ten hold around a third. The V and J ends lost 7 bases and 0 bases respectively, with 9 bases between them. The CDR3 totals 13 residues. Germline V gene lookup returns CDR1 LNHDA and CDR2 SQIVND (reference sequence). The chain employs TRBV19 and TRBJ1-2; a weak D match, TRBD1 (5 bases). This TCR was recovered from a human donor in good health, serving as a control. Sequencing was performed on sorted CD4+, CD8+, or CD8+CD57+ T cells (not recorded which) from PBMCs. The CDR3 nucleotides are TGTGCCAGTACCCCGGGGGCTAACTATGGCTACACCTTC. It specifies CASTPGANYGYTF.